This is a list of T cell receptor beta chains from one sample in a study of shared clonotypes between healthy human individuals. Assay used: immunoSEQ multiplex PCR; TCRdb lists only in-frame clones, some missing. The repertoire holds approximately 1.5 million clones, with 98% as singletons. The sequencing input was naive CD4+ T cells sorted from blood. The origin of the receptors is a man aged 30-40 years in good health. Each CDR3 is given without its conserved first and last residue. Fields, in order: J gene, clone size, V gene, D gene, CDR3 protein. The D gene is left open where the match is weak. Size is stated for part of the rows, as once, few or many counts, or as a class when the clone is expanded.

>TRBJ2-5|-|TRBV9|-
ASSVDGRNGPQY
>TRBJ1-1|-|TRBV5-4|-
ASSLGSMNTEAF
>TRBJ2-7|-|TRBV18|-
ASSPTGRSSYEQY
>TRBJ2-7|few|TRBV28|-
ASSLPPYEQY
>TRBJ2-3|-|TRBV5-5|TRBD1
ASSPYRGAAQY
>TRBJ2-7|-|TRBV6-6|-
ASKWESRLTYEQY
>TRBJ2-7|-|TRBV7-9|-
ASSFQYEQY
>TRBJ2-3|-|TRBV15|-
ATSRVSGAGTDTQY
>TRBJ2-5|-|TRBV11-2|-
ASSLGLETQY
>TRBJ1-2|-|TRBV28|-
ASSPQDSFYGYT
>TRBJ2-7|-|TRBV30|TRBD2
AWRLAAGREQY
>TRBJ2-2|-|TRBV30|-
AWSAVGGPGELF
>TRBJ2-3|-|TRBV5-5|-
ASSSPWDTQY
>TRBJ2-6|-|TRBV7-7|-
ASSSSRANVLT
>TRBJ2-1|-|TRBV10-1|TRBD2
ASSDLAEPYNEQF
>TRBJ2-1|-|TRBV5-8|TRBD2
ASSSLAGGVYNEQF
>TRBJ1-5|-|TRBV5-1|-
ASRPGPGEPQH
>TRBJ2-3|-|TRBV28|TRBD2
ASSSPAAGAEDTQY
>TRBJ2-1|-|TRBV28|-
ASRPGTTPYNEQF